The sequence of this T cell receptor beta chain was determined in a study of blood T cell repertoires in COVID-19. About the research overall: Samples representing acute and convalescent COVID-19 were sourced from the United States, Italy and Spain. The analysed material was cDNA or gDNA that came from T cells, B-cell-depleted T cells, or PBMCs.

Authors' processing steps: For nucleated cells, counts were estimated from reference gene primer amplification. Using immunoSEQ multiplex PCR, the repertoire was profiled, and TCRdb retains in-frame clones only, with some absent. The V and J calls and clone size come from that table; D and trimming were worked out from the DNA. The sample has 250,000 to 350,000 clones, less than 85% seen once; the top ten hold 1.4% to 1.5%. The ends were cut back, 0 bases at V and 0 bases at J, with 6 bases in the middle. Germline lookup yields CDR1 LGHNA and CDR2 YSLEER. The CDR3 sequence is 15 residues long. The sample consisted of peripheral blood. The chain is built from TRBV4-3 and TRBJ2-1; no clear D gene. The source is a human donor with COVID-19, enrolled during active disease. The donor label of this sample is uncertain. CDR3 protein: CASSQDKSSYNEQFF. DNA for the CDR3: TGCGCCAGCAGCCAAGATAAGAGCTCCTACAATGAGCAGTTCTTC.